Sample share makes the clone carrying this T cell receptor (delta chain) medium-sized. TCRdb reanalyzed the reads using CATT. In the table there are under 5,000 delta-chain clones, about 4.3% of which are singletons. This entry belongs to a study of gamma-delta chains in newborns, infants, children. Study-level background: Microbial exposure reportedly drives polyclonal innate γδ T cell expansion after birth.

CDR1 is TSWWSYY, CDR2 QGS, per germline. The CDR3 has 18 amino acids. Trimming stripped 3 bases from V and 7 bases from J, with 27 bases between. The chain joins TRDV1 to TRDJ1, with a possible D match to TRDD2 (6 bases). The sample taken for sequencing was blood. The clonotype was recovered from a child who was a newborn, infant or young child, either healthy, febrile or measles-vaccinated (not recorded which). CDR3 loop: CALGEPSYVGGFPVKLIF. CDR3 nucleotides: TGTGCTCTTGGGGAGCCATCCTACGTGGGAGGGTTTCCGGTTAAACTCATCTTT.